This T cell receptor beta chain was obtained from a study of blood T cell repertoires in COVID-19. Repertoires were generated with immunoSEQ multiplex PCR, while TCRdb's copy carries only in-frame clones and drops some. This table has hundreds of thousands of clones, 85% appearing once. V shed 6 bases, J shed 7 bases, and the junction held 7 bases outside the gene matches. Germline CDR1 and CDR2: MNHEY and SVGAGI. The CDR3 consists of 15 residues. Source material: PBMCs or T cells enriched from blood (not recorded which). V and J are TRBV6-5 and TRBJ2-1; TRBD2 aligns across 12 bases. This TCR derives from a man between 35 and 55 years old who had recovered from COVID-19. CDR3 sequence (DNA): TGTGCCAGCAGACCTTCTAGCGGGAGGGAGAATGAGCAGTTCTTC. Amino acids: CASRPSSGRENEQFF.